The next 6 T cell receptor beta chains were all read from a single sample in a study of blood T cell repertoires in COVID-19. The protocol was immunoSEQ multiplex PCR, while the TCRdb copy is restricted to in-frame clones and leaves out a portion. The sample yields over 200,000 clones, 83% seen once. The sample taken for sequencing was peripheral blood. All receptors derive from a woman aged 25 to 39 with COVID-19, enrolled during active disease.

The count of this clone is one. This chain uses TRBV7-2 with TRBJ2-1, with D tentatively TRBD2 (5 bases). Trimming removed 1 base from V and 9 bases from J, with 10 bases in between. Germline CDR1 is SGHTA and CDR2 is FQGNSA. The CDR3 contains 13 residues. The CDR3 protein is CASSLGLAPEQFF. The CDR3, as DNA: TGTGCCAGCAGCTTAGGGTTAGCGCCTGAGCAGTTCTTC.

The J gene is TRBJ2-5, the V gene TRBV5-1; no clear D gene. V lost 1 base and J 3 bases, leaving 7 bases between the germline ends. Germline CDR1 is SGHRS and CDR2 is YFSETQ. This CDR3 is 13 amino acids long. As DNA, the CDR3 is TGCGCCAGCAGCTTGTTAGCAGAAGAGACCCAGTACTTC. Translation: CASSLLAEETQYF.

The CDR3 DNA reads TGTGCCAGCAGCTCCCGGGCCCGGCTAGCGGGAGGGGATACGCAGTATTTT. Translating it yields CASSSRARLAGGDTQYF. This chain joins TRBV7-2 and TRBJ2-3, with 12 positions matching TRBD2. CDR3 length: 17 residues. The germline CDR1 and CDR2 sequences are SGHTA and FQGNSA. After removal of 4 bases from V and 6 bases from J, the junction contained 11 bases not matched to a gene.

The chain combines TRBV5-4 with TRBJ1-1; D remains unclear. Germline-derived CDR1 and CDR2 are SGHNT and YYREEE (reference sequence). This CDR3 is 14 amino acids long. Trimming cost V 0 bases and J 2 bases, with 8 bases left between them. The CDR3 spells CASSLATDNTEAFF. The CDR3 DNA reads as TGTGCCAGCAGCTTGGCAACAGACAACACTGAAGCTTTCTTT.

The chain couples TRBV20-1 to TRBJ1-6; TRBD1 matches at 7 bases. Germline CDR1 reads DFQATT; CDR2 reads SNEGSKA (reference sequence). V lost 3 bases, J lost 0 bases, and 5 bases stayed unmatched. The CDR3 has 16 amino acids. In DNA, the CDR3 is TGCAGTGCTAGTACCGGGACAGTCTCCTATAATTCACCCCTCCACTTT. It is translated as CSASTGTVSYNSPLHF.

The chain couples TRBV19 to TRBJ1-2; 7 bases agree with TRBD1. V dropped 6 bases and J dropped 4; count of bases not matched to a gene: 8. The germline gives CDR1 LNHDA, CDR2 SQIVND (reference sequence). There are 14 residues in the CDR3. Here the CDR3 DNA reads TGTGCCAGTAGCCTACAGGGGATCAGCTATGGCTACACCTTC. This codes for CASSLQGISYGYTF.